The rows below give T cell receptor beta chains drawn from one sample of a study of T-cell memory formation after mild COVID-19. TCRdb fed the 5' RACE reads into MiXCR, producing one record per CDR3 protein. The sample contains 300,000 to 400,000 distinct CDR3 sequences, 25% to 30% of which appear only once. The sample comprised PBMCs or a T cell subset sorted from them (not recorded which). The receptors come from an adult woman who had mild COVID-19 (a few samples of this study predate the infection). Cell type and time point are not known. The CDR3 runs from the conserved cysteine through the conserved F or W. A D gene is named only where the DNA matches it firmly. Not all rows give a size; the values are once, few, many and, for expanded clones, a class.

clone_size	v_call	d_call	j_call	cdr3_nt	cdr3_aa
.	TRBV7-2	.	TRBJ2-5	TGTGCCAGCAGCGGCCGGAGCTCGGCCCAAGAGACCCAGTACTTC	CASSGRSSAQETQYF
.	TRBV4-3	.	TRBJ2-1	TGCGCCAGCAGCCAACGGGCTAGCGAGTCATACAATGAGCAGTTCTTC	CASSQRASESYNEQFF
.	TRBV7-2	.	TRBJ1-2	TGTGCCAGCAGCGCGGGCCTTAGGGCGGCTAACTATGGCTACACCTTC	CASSAGLRAANYGYTF
.	TRBV5-1	.	TRBJ2-5	TGCGCCAGCAGCTTTAGTGGGGGGGCCCGTCGAGAGACCCAGTACTTC	CASSFSGGARRETQYF
.	TRBV2	TRBD2	TRBJ2-5	TGTGCCAGCAAACGTCTCGGCGCGGGGGATATGAGGAGGGAGACCCAGTACTTC	CASKRLGAGDMRRETQYF
.	TRBV12-3/TRBV12-4	.	TRBJ1-5	TGTGCCAGCAGTTTCTGGGTTGATGGCAATCAGCCCCAGCATTTT	CASSFWVDGNQPQHF
.	TRBV4-2	.	TRBJ1-1	TGTGCCAGCAGCCAAGATAATTACAGGGCGAACACTGAAGCTTTCTTT	CASSQDNYRANTEAFF
.	TRBV12-3/TRBV12-4	.	TRBJ1-5	TGTGCCAGCAGTTTAGGGACAGTCCCCGGGGGCAATCAGCCCCAGCATTTT	CASSLGTVPGGNQPQHF
.	TRBV20-1	.	TRBJ1-2	TGCAGTGCTAGAGTCCGGCGGGAGGGTGGCTACACCTTC	CSARVRREGGYTF
.	TRBV7-6	.	TRBJ1-4	TGTGCCAGCAGTTCCCAGGGAGGCGAAAAACTGTTTTTT	CASSSQGGEKLFF
few	TRBV14	.	TRBJ2-1	TGTGCCAGCAGCCAAGATTGGGGCTCCTACAATGAGCAGTTCTTC	CASSQDWGSYNEQFF
.	TRBV7-9	.	TRBJ2-6	TGTGCCAGCAGCTTCACGACCACAGTGGTTGGGGCCAACGTCCTGACTTTC	CASSFTTTVVGANVLTF
few	TRBV7-6	TRBD2	TRBJ2-1	TGTGCCAGCAGCTTACTAGCGGGAGGGAACAATGAGCAGTTCTTC	CASSLLAGGNNEQFF
few	TRBV24-1	.	TRBJ2-1	TGTGCCACCAGTGATTTGGTCTCGGGGGACAATGAGCAGTTCTTC	CATSDLVSGDNEQFF